This T cell receptor beta chain was captured in a study of T-cell reconstitution after alpha-beta-depleted transplantation in children. As it was prepared, the TCRbeta library received unique molecular identifiers. TCRdb re-analysed the PCR reads in MiXCR, keeping a single row per CDR3 protein. This sample has some 600,000 distinct CDR3 sequences, with under 15% found just once. This clonotype showed up just a few times. Antigen unknown. The CDR3 is 14 amino acids. Germline CDR1 and CDR2: SGHNT and YENEEA. The ends were cut back, 6 bases at V and 6 bases at J, with 14 bases in the middle. Study outcomes and limitations: Alpha-beta T cells about two months after transplant reportedly derived from several hundred expanded graft clones.

The sequence was collected from a male patient younger than 18 who had a stem cell transplant for acute myeloid leukemia, so the T cells may come from the graft donor. V gene TRBV11-3 combines with J gene TRBJ2-2, with D possibly TRBD1 on 6 matching bases. The material sequenced was PBMCs, mostly from graft donor cells, taken 360 days after TCRalphabeta/CD19-depleted stem cell transplant. This CDR3 is CASSHTGKAGELFF. The CDR3 DNA reads TGTGCCAGCAGTCACACAGGGAAAGCCGGGGAGCTGTTTTTT.